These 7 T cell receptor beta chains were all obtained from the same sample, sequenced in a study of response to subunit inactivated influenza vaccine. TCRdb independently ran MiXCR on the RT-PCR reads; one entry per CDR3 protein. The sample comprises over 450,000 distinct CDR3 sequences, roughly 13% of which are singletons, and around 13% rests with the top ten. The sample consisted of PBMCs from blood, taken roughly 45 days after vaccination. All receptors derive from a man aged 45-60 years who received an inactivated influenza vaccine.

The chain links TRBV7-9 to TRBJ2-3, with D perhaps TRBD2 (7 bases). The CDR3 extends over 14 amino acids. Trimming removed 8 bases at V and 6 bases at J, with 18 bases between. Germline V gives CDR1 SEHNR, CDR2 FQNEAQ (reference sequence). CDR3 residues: CASVKGGGADTQYF. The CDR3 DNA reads TGTGCCAGCGTGAAGGGGGGGGGAGCGGATACGCAGTATTTT.

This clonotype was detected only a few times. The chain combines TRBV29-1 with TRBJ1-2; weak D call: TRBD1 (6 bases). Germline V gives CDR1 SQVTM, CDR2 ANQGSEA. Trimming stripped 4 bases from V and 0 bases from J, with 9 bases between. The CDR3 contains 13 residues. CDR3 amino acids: CSVAQGTNYGYTF. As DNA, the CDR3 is TGCAGCGTTGCACAGGGAACTAACTATGGCTACACCTTC.

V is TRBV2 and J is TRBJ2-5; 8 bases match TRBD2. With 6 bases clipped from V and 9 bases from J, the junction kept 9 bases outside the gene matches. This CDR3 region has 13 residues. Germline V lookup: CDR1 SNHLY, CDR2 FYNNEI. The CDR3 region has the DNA TGTGCCAGCAGGGGGACTAGTCAAAGGCCCCAGTACTTC. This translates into CASRGTSQRPQYF.

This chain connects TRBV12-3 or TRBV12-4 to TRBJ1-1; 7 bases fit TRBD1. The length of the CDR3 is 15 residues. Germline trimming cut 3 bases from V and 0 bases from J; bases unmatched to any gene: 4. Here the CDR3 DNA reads TGTGCCAGCAGTTTTAGGGGGCAGTTGAACACTGAAGCTTTCTTT. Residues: CASSFRGQLNTEAFF.

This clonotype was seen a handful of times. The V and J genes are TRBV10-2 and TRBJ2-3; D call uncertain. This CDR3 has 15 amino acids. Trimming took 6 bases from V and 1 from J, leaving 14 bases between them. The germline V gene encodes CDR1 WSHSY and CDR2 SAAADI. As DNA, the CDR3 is TGCGCCAGCAGCTCGGAACAGAGACGCACAGATACGCAGTATTTT. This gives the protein CASSSEQRRTDTQYF.

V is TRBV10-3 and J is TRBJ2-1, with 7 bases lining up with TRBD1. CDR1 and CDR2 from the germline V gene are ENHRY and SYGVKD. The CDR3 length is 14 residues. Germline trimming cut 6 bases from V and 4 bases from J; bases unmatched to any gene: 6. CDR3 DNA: TGTGCCATCAGGAGCCGGGACAGTTACAATGAGCAGTTCTTC. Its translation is CAIRSRDSYNEQFF.

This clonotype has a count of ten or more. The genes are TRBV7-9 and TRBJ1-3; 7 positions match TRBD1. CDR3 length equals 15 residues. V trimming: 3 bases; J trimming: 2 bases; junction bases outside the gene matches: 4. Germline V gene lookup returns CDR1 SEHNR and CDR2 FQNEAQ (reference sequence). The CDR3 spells CASSFQGGAGNTIYF. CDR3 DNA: TGTGCCAGCAGCTTTCAAGGGGGCGCTGGAAACACCATATATTTT.